Each of the 13 T cell receptor beta chains below was sequenced from the same sample in a study of post-analysis software for immune sequencing data. Points from the study as a whole: The five TRBV segments detected at higher frequency in patients than in controls included TRBV5-6, TRBV5-1 and TRBV20-1.

No antigen is known for these receptors. Unique-molecular-identifier-tagged TCR beta cDNA libraries were used. One entry per CDR3 protein results from TCRdb running MiXCR on the PCR reads. The table lists some 800,000 distinct CDR3 sequences, 46% of them singletons. Sequencing was done on a sample of blood. These receptors came from a girl aged 5-17 years with multiple sclerosis.

The J gene is TRBJ2-5, the V gene TRBV27; no clear D. The tail of the sequence fits TRBJ2-7 better, so the J call may be wrong. This CDR3 contains 11 residues. CDR1 is MNHEY and CDR2 is SMNVEV in the germline V gene (reference sequence). As DNA, the CDR3 is TGTGCCAGCAGTTTTAACGACGAGCAGTACTTC. Its protein is CASSFNDEQYF.

J is TRBJ2-5 and V is TRBV29-1, with TRBD1 matching 7 bases. CDR1 SQVTM and CDR2 ANQGSEA come from the germline V gene. V was pared by 7 bases and J by 0 bases, with 5 bases of the junction left unmatched. This CDR3 region has 13 residues. The CDR3, as DNA: TGCAGCGCCCTACAGGGGAACCAAGAGACCCAGTACTTC. It encodes CSALQGNQETQYF.

This chain connects TRBV24-1 to TRBJ2-5; possible D gene TRBD2, 6 bases. Germline CDR1 and CDR2: KGHDR and SFDVKD. V was shortened by 3 bases and J by 5 bases, with 12 bases between the two germline ends. The CDR3 length is 14 residues. This CDR3 is CATSDAGGWETQYF. The CDR3 DNA reads as TGTGCCACCAGTGATGCCGGGGGTTGGGAGACCCAGTACTTC.

In this sample, this clonotype turned up a few times. The chain links TRBV9 to TRBJ2-1; 9 bases agree with TRBD2. Per germline, CDR1 SGDLS and CDR2 YYNGEE. CDR3 size: 10 residues. J gave up 15 bases and V 3 bases, and 1 base lay outside the gene matches. This CDR3 reads CASSATSGFF. The DNA for the CDR3 is TGTGCCAGCAGCGCGACTAGCGGGTTCTTC.

The chain is built from TRBV20-1 and TRBJ2-5; possible D gene TRBD1, 6 bases. The CDR3 has 11 residues. Germline CDR1 reads DFQATT; CDR2 reads SNEGSKA (reference sequence). The V and J ends lost 5 bases and 5 bases respectively, with 9 bases between them. The DNA of the CDR3 is TGCAGTGCTGCAGGGGAGGAGACCCAGTACTTC. It is translated as CSAAGEETQYF.

The rearrangement links TRBV20-1 to TRBJ1-5, with TRBD1 as a possible D gene (6 bases). Looked up from germline, CDR1 is DFQATT and CDR2 is SNEGSKA (reference sequence). The CDR3 is 13 amino acids. The V and J ends lost 4 bases and 3 bases respectively, with 10 bases between them. CDR3 residues: CSAMWGPNQPQHF. In DNA, the CDR3 is TGCAGTGCTATGTGGGGGCCCAATCAGCCCCAGCATTTT.

The J gene is TRBJ1-2, the V gene TRBV5-1; tentative D call: TRBD1 (5 bases). The CDR3 consists of 17 residues. Germline CDR1 and CDR2: SGHRS and YFSETQ. V lost 0 bases to trimming and J lost 0 bases, with 15 bases between them. The CDR3 is CASSLDGDRGANYGYTF. CDR3 in DNA: TGCGCCAGCAGCTTGGATGGGGACCGAGGGGCTAACTATGGCTACACCTTC.

Worth noting for this clonotype: Likely a read error: the CDR3 ends without its conserved phenylalanine or tryptophan. The chain links TRBV5-1 to TRBJ2-1; TRBD1 is a possible D gene (6 bases). V was cut by 8 bases and J by 1 base, with 10 bases left in between. The CDR3 covers 13 residues. Germline V gene lookup returns CDR1 SGHRS and CDR2 YFSETQ. The CDR3 nucleotides are TGCGCCAGTGCGGACAGATCCTACAATGAGCAGTTCTCC. Its translation: CASADRSYNEQFS.

This chain connects TRBV2 to TRBJ2-3, with a possible D match to TRBD2 (5 bases). V was shortened by 0 bases and J by 5 bases, with 18 bases between the two germline ends. The CDR3 is made up of 17 amino acids. The germline CDR1 and CDR2 sequences are SNHLY and FYNNEI. This CDR3 reads CASSEALIHERRDTQYF. The CDR3 bases are TGTGCCAGCAGTGAAGCGCTTATTCATGAGCGGCGAGATACGCAGTATTTT.

This clonotype was picked up a small number of times. J is TRBJ1-2 and V is TRBV7-8; 7 nucleotides line up with TRBD1. The CDR3 sequence is 13 residues long. The V and J ends lost 5 bases and 2 bases, in that order; junction bases with no gene match: 2. Germline V lookup: CDR1 SGHVS, CDR2 FQNEAQ. CDR3: CASSKDRNYGYTF. CDR3 nucleotide sequence: TGTGCCAGCAGCAAGGACAGGAACTATGGCTACACCTTC.

This chain joins TRBV7-9 and TRBJ1-5, with a tentative D call TRBD1 (6 bases). The germline V gene has CDR1 SEHNR and CDR2 FQNEAQ (reference sequence). The CDR3 totals 15 residues. V was clipped by 5 bases and J by 0 bases, with 11 bases between them. Here the CDR3 DNA reads TGTGCCAGCAGCACAGGGTCCTCTAGCAATCAGCCCCAGCATTTT. The encoded protein is CASSTGSSSNQPQHF.

This clonotype has more than one count but fewer than ten. This chain joins TRBV2 and TRBJ2-4; D is perhaps TRBD1 (6 bases). V was clipped by 6 bases and J by 0 bases, with 12 bases between them. Germline V gene lookup returns CDR1 SNHLY and CDR2 FYNNEI. This CDR3 contains 15 residues. In DNA form, the CDR3 reads TGTGCCAGCAGCGGACAGTCACTAGCCAAAAACATTCAGTACTTC. The encoded protein is CASSGQSLAKNIQYF.

The chain recombines TRBV12-3 or TRBV12-4 with TRBJ2-1, with 8 nucleotides matching TRBD2. The CDR3 covers 15 residues. After removal of 6 bases from V and 9 bases from J, the junction contained 13 bases not matched to a gene. The CDR3 spells CASSWGTSGRVEQFF. The DNA for the CDR3 is TGTGCCAGCAGCTGGGGTACGAGCGGGAGAGTTGAGCAGTTCTTC.